The 6 T cell receptor beta chains presented below share a single source sample, sequenced in a study of cytomegalovirus exposure and HLA in healthy donors. Primers: 60 Vbeta forward and 13 Jbeta reverse. Repertoires were generated with immunoSEQ multiplex PCR, while TCRdb's copy carries only in-frame clones and drops some. The data contain approximately 130,000 clones, 81% of them singletons. Sequenced: PBMCs. Receptors originate from a young man in good health and CMV-seronegative.

The sample holds one count of this clone. The chain has TRBV15 and TRBJ2-5; 16 bases are shared with TRBD2. This CDR3 comprises 19 residues. Trimming at V came to 5 bases and at J to 4 bases, leaving 13 bases not matched to a gene. Germline assignment: CDR1 LNHNV and CDR2 YYDKDF (reference sequence). The chain's CDR3 is CATSGSGLAGGRGGETQYF. The CDR3 nucleotides are TGTGCCACCAGCGGATCGGGACTAGCGGGGGGGCGAGGGGGAGAGACCCAGTACTTC.

J is TRBJ2-7 and V is TRBV6-5; 9 nucleotides match TRBD1. Losses at the gene ends were 11 bases for V and 3 bases for J; bases not matched to a gene: 11. Germline V gene lookup returns CDR1 MNHEY and CDR2 SVGAGI. The CDR3 is 14 residues long. For the CDR3, the DNA is TGTGCCGTCGAGCCGGGACAGGGTCGCTACGAGCAGTACTTC. Its translation: CAVEPGQGRYEQYF.

This clone was seen only once. The rearrangement joins TRBV19 to TRBJ2-2, with TRBD2 matching 8 bases. V was pared by 4 bases and J by 2 bases, with 9 bases of the junction left unmatched. The CDR3 loop spans 17 amino acids. From germline, CDR1 is LNHDA and CDR2 SQIVND (reference sequence). CDR3 amino acids: CASSKGLARGNTGELFF. For the CDR3, the DNA is TGTGCCAGTAGTAAAGGACTAGCCCGGGGTAACACCGGGGAGCTGTTTTTT. The complete variable domain, with remaining parts taken from reference TRBV19 and TRBJ2-2, reads DGGITQSPKYLFRKEGQNVTLSCEQNLNHDAMYWYRQDPGQGLRLIYYSQIVNDFQKGDIAEGYSVSREKKESFPLTVTSAQKNPTAFYLCASSKGLARGNTGELFFGEGSRLTVL.

The genes are TRBV10-3 and TRBJ1-2; D remains ambiguous. The CDR3 is made up of 10 amino acids. V was cut by 2 bases and J by 8 bases, with 3 bases left in between. The germline V gene has CDR1 ENHRY and CDR2 SYGVKD. The CDR3 is CAISEEGYTF. CDR3 coding DNA: TGTGCCATCAGTGAGGAGGGCTACACCTTC.

The gene calls are TRBV28 and TRBJ1-2, with D perhaps matching TRBD1 (5 bases). Trimming stripped 4 bases from V and 13 bases from J, with 25 bases between. CDR1 and CDR2 (germline): MDHEN, SYDVKM. This CDR3 spans 15 amino acids. The DNA for the CDR3 is TGTGCCAGCAGTTGGATAGGAGGGGCACAGGTAGGGGTCACCTTC. Amino acids: CASSWIGGAQVGVTF.

This chain joins TRBV29-1 and TRBJ2-5; 11 nucleotides align to TRBD2. The CDR3 totals 17 residues. Germline V gene lookup returns CDR1 SQVTM and CDR2 ANQGSEA. After removal of 1 base from V and 5 bases from J, the junction contained 12 bases not matched to a gene. The CDR3 region has the DNA TGCAGCGTTGAAGCTAGCGGGGGGTTAAACCCTGTGGAGACCCAGTACTTC. Its protein is CSVEASGGLNPVETQYF.